This T cell receptor (beta chain) was observed in a study of shared clonotypes between healthy human individuals. Study results and caveats: The study found lower generation probabilities in non-shared clonotypes than in those shared by all four donors.

This clone showed up just once. Its antigen is not identified. CDR3 size: 14 residues. The germline gives CDR1 SEHNR, CDR2 FQNEAQ (reference sequence). Trimming stripped 5 bases from V and 2 bases from J, with 10 bases between. TCRdb's table, derived via immunoSEQ multiplex PCR, lists solely in-frame clones and lacks some. The sample lists around 1.6 million clones, approximately 98% occurring once. V usage is TRBV7-9 and J usage is TRBJ1-3, with D tentatively TRBD1 (6 bases). The sequence came from a man between 25 and 39 years old in good health. Sequencing was carried out using naive CD4+ T cells sorted from blood. Indicated subset: CD45RA+ positively selected. In DNA form, the CDR3 reads TGTGCCAGCAGCCCACAGGGAACTGGAAACACCATATATTTT. Its translation is CASSPQGTGNTIYF.